This T cell receptor (beta chain) emerged from a study of blood T cell repertoires in COVID-19. Study as a whole: Some COVID-19 samples were acute and others convalescent; all came from the United States, Italy and Spain.

Measured with immunoSEQ multiplex PCR; TCRdb has only the in-frame clones, and not every one. The sample yields about 300,000 clones, roughly 86% seen once. Germline V CDR1 and CDR2: SGHVS, FQNEAQ. Trimming shortened V by 2 bases and J by 2 bases, and 9 bases separated the two germline ends. The CDR3 runs to 14 residues. Each exposed participant met a COVID-19 case in the 2 weeks preceding study entry. This chain connects TRBV7-8 to TRBJ1-2; D is unclear. The sample consisted of PBMCs or T cells enriched from blood (not recorded which). The sequence was collected from a woman aged 45 to 65 who had been exposed to COVID-19. For the CDR3, the DNA is TGTGCCAGCAGCTTATCCCCAGGCAACTATGGCTACACCTTC. Translating it yields CASSLSPGNYGYTF.